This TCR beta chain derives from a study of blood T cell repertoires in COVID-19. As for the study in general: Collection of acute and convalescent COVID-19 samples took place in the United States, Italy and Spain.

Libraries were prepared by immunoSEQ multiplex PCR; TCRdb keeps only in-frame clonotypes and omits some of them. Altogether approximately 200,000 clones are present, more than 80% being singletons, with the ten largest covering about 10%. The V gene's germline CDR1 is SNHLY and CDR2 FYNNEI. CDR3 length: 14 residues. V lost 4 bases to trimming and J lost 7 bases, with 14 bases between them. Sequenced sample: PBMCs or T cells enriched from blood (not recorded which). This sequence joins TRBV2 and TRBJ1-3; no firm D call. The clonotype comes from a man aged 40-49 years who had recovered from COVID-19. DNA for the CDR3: TGTGCCAGCAGTGTCACAGAAACTAGGAACACCATATATTTT. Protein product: CASSVTETRNTIYF.